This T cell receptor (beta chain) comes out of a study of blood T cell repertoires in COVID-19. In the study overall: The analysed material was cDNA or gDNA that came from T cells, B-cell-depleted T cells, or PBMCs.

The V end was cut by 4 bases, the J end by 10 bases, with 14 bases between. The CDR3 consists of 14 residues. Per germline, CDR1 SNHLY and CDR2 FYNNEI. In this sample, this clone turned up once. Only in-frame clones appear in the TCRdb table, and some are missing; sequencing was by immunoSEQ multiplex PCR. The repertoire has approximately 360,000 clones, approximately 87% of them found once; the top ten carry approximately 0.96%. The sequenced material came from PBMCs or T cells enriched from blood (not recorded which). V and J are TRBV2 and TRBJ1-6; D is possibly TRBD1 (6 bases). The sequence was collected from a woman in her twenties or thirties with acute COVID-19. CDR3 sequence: CASSAWGGGSPLHF. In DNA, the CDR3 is TGTGCCAGCAGTGCCTGGGGAGGGGGATCACCCCTCCACTTT.